These 21 T cell receptor beta chains came from one sample sequenced in a study of T-cell reconstitution after alpha-beta-depleted transplantation in children. The TCRbeta library incorporated unique molecular identifiers. TCRdb itself ran the PCR reads through MiXCR, one entry per CDR3 protein. The sample has about 980,000 distinct CDR3 sequences, under 30% seen once. The starting material was PBMCs, mostly from graft donor cells, obtained 360 days after TCRalphabeta/CD19-depleted stem cell transplant. The receptors here all came from a boy under two years old who had a stem cell transplant for SCID, so the T cells may come from the graft donor.

The rearrangement links TRBV5-1 to TRBJ2-7; no definite D call. Looked up from germline, CDR1 is SGHRS and CDR2 is YFSETQ. This CDR3 is 14 amino acids long. V was trimmed by 4 bases and J by 0 bases, leaving 11 bases between them. As DNA, the CDR3 is TGCGCCAGCAGCACCCATACGAGCTCCTACGAGCAGTACTTC. Protein: CASSTHTSSYEQYF.

This clonotype was detected only a few times. The chain links TRBV4-1 to TRBJ1-6; D not resolved. Deletions cut 0 bases from V and 4 bases from J, with 16 bases between. Germline CDR1 and CDR2: MGHRA and YSYEKL. The CDR3 spans 18 residues. The CDR3 here is CASSQDEGTEQYNSPLHF. CDR3 nucleotide sequence: TGCGCCAGCAGCCAAGATGAGGGAACAGAGCAGTATAATTCACCCCTCCACTTT.

This chain connects TRBV12-3 or TRBV12-4 to TRBJ2-5; D remains ambiguous. V was pared by 2 bases and J by 7 bases, with 11 bases between. CDR3 length: 13 residues. CDR3: CASSLNQLGTQYF. DNA of the CDR3: TGTGCCAGCAGTTTAAATCAACTGGGGACCCAGTACTTC.

The chain joins TRBV6-1 to TRBJ1-1, with D tentatively TRBD1 (6 bases). Germline assignment: CDR1 MNHNS and CDR2 SASEGT. Trimming left V 6 bases short and J 8 bases short, with 16 bases between. This CDR3 is built from 13 residues. As DNA, the CDR3 is TGTGCCAGCAGAGCAAACAGGGTCACAGAAGCTTTCTTT. Its protein is CASRANRVTEAFF.

The V and J genes are TRBV6-4 and TRBJ2-1; maybe TRBD1 (6 bases). Looked up from germline, CDR1 is MRHNA and CDR2 is SNTAGT. CDR3 length equals 15 residues. Trimming stripped 4 bases from V and 4 bases from J, with 14 bases between. Here the CDR3 DNA reads TGTGCCAGCAGTGTTGGGAACAGGGTTTACAATGAGCAGTTCTTC. Amino acids: CASSVGNRVYNEQFF.

V and J are TRBV5-1 and TRBJ2-2; D tentatively reads TRBD1 or TRBD2 (5 bases each). The germline V gene encodes CDR1 SGHRS and CDR2 YFSETQ. This CDR3 spans 15 amino acids. The germline V and J ends were trimmed by 5 bases and 4 bases, with 15 bases remaining between them. The chain's CDR3 is CASRPGLTTTGELFF. The CDR3 DNA follows: TGCGCCAGCAGACCGGGGCTGACGACCACCGGGGAGCTGTTTTTT.

The rearrangement joins TRBV12-3 or TRBV12-4 to TRBJ2-1, with TRBD1 matching over 8 bases. The CDR3 sequence is 13 residues long. J gave up 7 bases and V 8 bases, and 7 bases lay outside the gene matches. The CDR3 nucleotides read TGTGCCAGCTTCGACAGGGGAGCTAATGAGCAGTTCTTC. Translated: CASFDRGANEQFF.

This chain links TRBV5-1 with TRBJ2-2, with TRBD1 matching over 10 bases. Germline V lookup: CDR1 SGHRS, CDR2 YFSETQ. This CDR3 is 17 amino acids long. V lost 4 bases, J lost 6 bases, and 12 bases stayed unmatched. The DNA of the CDR3 is TGCGCCAGCAGCGCTCCGTCGGACAGGGGGACCGCCGGGGAGCTGTTTTTT. It encodes CASSAPSDRGTAGELFF. The complete variable domain, with remaining parts taken from reference TRBV5-1 and TRBJ2-2, reads KAGVTQTPRYLIKTRGQQVTLSCSPISGHRSVSWYQQTPGQGLQFLFEYFSETQRNKGNFPGRFSGRQFSNSRSEMNVSTLELGDSALYLCASSAPSDRGTAGELFFGEGSRLTVL.

This rearrangement joins TRBV5-5 to TRBJ2-2; D uncertain. The V gene lost 2 bases and the J gene lost 1 base, with 15 bases spanning the gap. This CDR3 comprises 17 residues. Germline values: CDR1 SGHKS, CDR2 YYEKEE (reference sequence). The CDR3 DNA reads TGTGCCAGCAGCTTTAGGTGGGGTAGTGGGAACACCGGGGAGCTGTTTTTT. Its protein product is CASSFRWGSGNTGELFF.

This clonotype was seen many times. This chain connects TRBV29-1 to TRBJ1-1, with 7 bases lining up with TRBD1. The trim removed 4 bases at V and 9 bases at J, leaving 8 bases unmatched. This CDR3 has 12 amino acids. The germline gives CDR1 SQVTM, CDR2 ANQGSEA. Here the CDR3 DNA reads TGCAGCGTTGCGGTTTGGGACAGACAAGCTTTCTTT. Translating gives CSVAVWDRQAFF.

The chain recombines TRBV3-1 with TRBJ1-5; no definite D call. The V and J ends lost 0 bases and 4 bases respectively, with 10 bases between them. Per the germline V gene, CDR1 is LGHDT and CDR2 is YNNKEL (reference sequence). The CDR3 contains 15 residues. In DNA form, the CDR3 reads TGTGCCAGCAGCCAAGATACAGCTTGGAATCAGCCCCAGCATTTT. It encodes CASSQDTAWNQPQHF.

The chain uses TRBV7-2 and TRBJ2-1; TRBD1 aligns across 7 bases. The CDR3 is made up of 12 amino acids. With 5 bases clipped from V and 13 bases from J, the junction kept 8 bases outside the gene matches. Germline V lookup: CDR1 SGHTA, CDR2 FQGNSA. The chain's CDR3 is CASSPDRREQFF. The DNA of the CDR3 is TGTGCCAGCAGCCCGGACAGGCGTGAACAGTTCTTC.

This clonotype has a handful of counts. J is TRBJ2-7 and V is TRBV5-1; no clear D gene. The V gene lost 4 bases and the J gene lost 3 bases, with 23 bases spanning the gap. The CDR3 is made up of 17 amino acids. Germline V CDR1 and CDR2: SGHRS, YFSETQ. The CDR3 DNA sequence: TGCGCCAGCAGCCTTCTTGCCGGGCCAACCATCAACTACGAGCAGTACTTC. Amino acids: CASSLLAGPTINYEQYF. The full variable domain, rest sourced from reference TRBV5-1 and TRBJ2-7, is KAGVTQTPRYLIKTRGQQVTLSCSPISGHRSVSWYQQTPGQGLQFLFEYFSETQRNKGNFPGRFSGRQFSNSRSEMNVSTLELGDSALYLCASSLLAGPTINYEQYFGPGTRLTVT.

V is TRBV11-2 and J is TRBJ1-6, with 7 bases identical to TRBD1. Trimming cost V 6 bases and J 8 bases; bases outside gene matches: 7. This CDR3 spans 14 amino acids. CDR1 and CDR2 (germline): SGHAT, FQNNGV. CDR3 residues: CASRTTGRDSPLHF. For the CDR3, the DNA is TGTGCCAGCAGGACGACAGGGCGGGATTCACCCCTCCACTTT.

The V gene is TRBV18, the J gene TRBJ2-5; D gene unclear. Looked up from germline, CDR1 is KGHSH and CDR2 is LQKENI. The CDR3 is 13 amino acids. V shed 3 bases and J shed 3 bases, with 8 bases lying between them. CDR3 sequence reads: CASSPALEETQYF. The CDR3 DNA reads TGTGCCAGCTCACCCGCACTGGAAGAGACCCAGTACTTC.

This clonotype appeared a few times. This rearrangement joins TRBV13 to TRBJ2-7, with D tentatively TRBD2 (5 bases). This CDR3 is built from 17 residues. With 4 bases removed from V and 1 base from J, the gap between germline ends came to 20 bases. Germline V lookup: CDR1 PRHDT, CDR2 FYEKMQ (reference sequence). The CDR3 coding sequence is TGTGCCAGCAGCTCCCTGGCCTACGGGGTCGGATCCTACGAGCAGTACTTC. It encodes CASSSLAYGVGSYEQYF.

This clonotype turned up a few times. V gene TRBV24-1 combines with J gene TRBJ2-1; D is possibly TRBD1 or TRBD2 (5 bases each). CDR3 size: 15 residues. V shed 4 bases and J shed 1 base, with 10 bases lying between them. CDR1 is KGHDR and CDR2 is SFDVKD in the germline V gene. The CDR3 spells CATSEGTASYNEQFF. The CDR3 DNA sequence: TGTGCCACCAGTGAGGGGACCGCTTCCTACAATGAGCAGTTCTTC.

The rearrangement links TRBV4-2 to TRBJ2-5; 9 nucleotides align to TRBD1. Per the germline V gene, CDR1 is LGHNA and CDR2 is YNFKEQ. V lost 2 bases to trimming and J lost 5 bases; unmatched junction nucleotides: 9. This CDR3 contains 16 residues. This CDR3 is CASSQTGTGNYETQYF. In DNA, the CDR3 is TGTGCCAGCAGCCAAACCGGGACAGGGAACTACGAGACCCAGTACTTC.

The chain links TRBV7-9 to TRBJ1-5, with a possible D match to TRBD1 (6 bases). The ends were cut back, 1 base at V and 0 bases at J, with 13 bases in the middle. Per germline, CDR1 SEHNR and CDR2 FQNEAQ (reference sequence). This CDR3 region has 17 residues. CDR3 loop: CASSLEGVTYSNQPQHF. The CDR3 bases are TGTGCCAGCAGCTTAGAGGGGGTCACATATAGCAATCAGCCCCAGCATTTT.

The chain has TRBV6-2 or TRBV6-3 and TRBJ2-3; 9 bases fit TRBD2. From germline, CDR1 is MNHEY and CDR2 SVGEGT. The CDR3 loop spans 19 amino acids. The ends lost 0 bases at V and 0 bases at J; junction bases unmatched: 10. The CDR3 loop is CASSYSSQRGASSTDTQYF. CDR3 nucleotide sequence: TGTGCCAGCAGTTACTCGTCCCAGCGGGGGGCTTCTAGCACAGATACGCAGTATTTT.

This clonotype was counted a few times. The rearrangement uses TRBV4-3 and TRBJ2-7; tentatively, D is TRBD1 (5 bases). The CDR3 has 16 amino acids. V gave up 1 base and J gave up 2 bases, with 15 bases separating them. Germline V gene lookup returns CDR1 LGHNA and CDR2 YSLEER. This CDR3 reads CASSQGWTPPTYEQYF. The CDR3 nucleotides are TGCGCCAGCAGCCAAGGGTGGACACCGCCCACCTACGAGCAGTACTTC.